Following are 18 T cell receptor beta chains from one sample sequenced in a study of chemoradiotherapy in HPV16-positive cancers. The method was immunoSEQ multiplex PCR; TCRdb's version includes in-frame clones alone and lacks a portion of them. Found here are roughly 39,000 clones, 65% to 80% of them singletons; the top ten hold over 5%. The specimen comprised blood, sampled from a patient who underwent chemoradiotherapy. These receptors all stem from a human donor with HPV-associated anogenital cancer.

The chain couples TRBV13 to TRBJ1-1; D possibly corresponds to TRBD1 (6 bases). CDR1 is PRHDT, CDR2 FYEKMQ, per germline (reference sequence). The CDR3 totals 14 residues. Between the trimmed V and J ends, which lost 1 base and 4 bases, there was a span of 10 bases. The CDR3 region is CASSLVRGVTEAFF. CDR3 in DNA: TGTGCCAGCAGCTTAGTAAGGGGGGTCACTGAAGCTTTCTTT. Looking up the rest from reference TRBV13 and TRBJ1-1 gives the full variable domain: AAGVIQSPRHLIKEKRETATLKCYPIPRHDTVYWYQQGPGQDPQFLISFYEKMQSDKGSIPDRFSAQQFSDYHSELNMSSLELGDSALYFCASSLVRGVTEAFFGQGTRLTVV.

The chain uses TRBV6-5 and TRBJ1-1, with TRBD1 as a possible D gene (5 bases). The V end lost 8 bases, the J end lost 4 bases, and 11 bases lay between the germline ends. The CDR3 is 12 residues long. Per the germline V gene, CDR1 is MNHEY and CDR2 is SVGAGI. The DNA for the CDR3 is TGTGCCAGCCACGCGGGGGGCACTGAAGCTTTCTTT. Encoded protein: CASHAGGTEAFF.

The gene calls are TRBV5-1 and TRBJ2-7, with D uncertain. Trimming shortened V by 4 bases and J by 3 bases, and 5 bases separated the two germline ends. The germline CDR1 and CDR2 sequences are SGHRS and YFSETQ. The CDR3 consists of 11 residues. CDR3 amino acids: CASSDNYEQYF. CDR3 DNA: TGCGCCAGCAGCGATAACTACGAGCAGTACTTC.

This clone was counted between two and nine times. The chain carries TRBV5-6 and TRBJ1-1; D possibly corresponds to TRBD1 (5 bases). With 1 base removed from V and 5 bases from J, the gap between germline ends came to 12 bases. The CDR3 sequence is 14 residues long. CDR1 is SGHDT, CDR2 YYEEEE, per germline. The CDR3 sequence: CASSLSGARTEAFF. The CDR3, as DNA: TGTGCCAGCAGCTTGTCCGGGGCTAGAACTGAAGCTTTCTTT.

V is TRBV29-1 and J is TRBJ1-1; TRBD1 matches 8 bases. After removal of 7 bases from V and 3 bases from J, the junction contained 10 bases not matched to a gene. The CDR3 length is 14 residues. Germline V gives CDR1 SQVTM, CDR2 ANQGSEA. CDR3 nucleotides: TGCAGCGCCTTGAACAGGGGGTTGGACACTGAAGCTTTCTTT. Translated: CSALNRGLDTEAFF.

This clone was seen a handful of times. The chain is built from TRBV5-1 and TRBJ2-7; D gene ambiguous. Looked up from germline, CDR1 is SGHRS and CDR2 is YFSETQ. The CDR3 covers 13 residues. The ends were cut back, 4 bases at V and 5 bases at J, with 13 bases in the middle. The CDR3 DNA sequence: TGCGCCAGCAGCGAGACTGAAGGCCACGAGCAGTACTTC. This gives the protein CASSETEGHEQYF.

The chain couples TRBV19 to TRBJ1-6; D unclear. This CDR3 contains 18 residues. V was pared by 0 bases and J by 10 bases, with 22 bases between. Germline CDR1 is LNHDA and CDR2 is SQIVND (reference sequence). The CDR3 DNA sequence: TGTGCCAGTAGTATAGATCAGACCGGGATGCGGGCAGGATCACCCCTCCACTTT. It is translated as CASSIDQTGMRAGSPLHF.

The chain joins TRBV4-2 to TRBJ2-1, with D maybe TRBD1 (6 bases). The V gene's germline CDR1 is LGHNA and CDR2 YNFKEQ. CDR3 size: 17 residues. V dropped 1 base and J dropped 5 bases, with 18 bases sitting between them. CDR3 nucleotides: TGTGCCAGCAGCCAAGTGGGGGCTACGGGGCCCAACAATGAGCAGTTCTTC. It yields the protein CASSQVGATGPNNEQFF.

The chain uses TRBV6-6 and TRBJ2-3; D ambiguous. With 6 bases removed from V and 3 bases from J, the gap between germline ends came to 13 bases. Per germline, CDR1 MNHNY and CDR2 SVGAGI (reference sequence). The CDR3 is made up of 14 amino acids. CDR3 bases: TGTGCCAGCAGCCCGTTGCAGGTGACAGATACGCAGTATTTT. Translated, it gives CASSPLQVTDTQYF.

In DNA, the CDR3 is TGTGCCAGCAGAAGCCGGGACAGGGGATTTTATGGCTACACCTTC. Translating gives CASRSRDRGFYGYTF. V and J are TRBV6-5 and TRBJ1-2, with 10 bases aligning to TRBD1. The V gene's germline CDR1 is MNHEY and CDR2 SVGAGI. This CDR3 contains 15 residues. Losses at the gene ends were 6 bases for V and 5 bases for J; bases not matched to a gene: 9.

This clone was seen a handful of times. The gene calls are TRBV6-4 and TRBJ2-7, with D unresolved. Germline V gene lookup returns CDR1 MRHNA and CDR2 SNTAGT. The CDR3 runs to 10 residues. This chain's CDR3 is CETITYEQYF. CDR3 bases: TGTGAGACCATAACCTACGAGCAGTACTTC.

V gene TRBV2 combines with J gene TRBJ2-7, with 7 positions matching TRBD1. There are 14 residues in the CDR3. Trimming removed 5 bases from V and 3 bases from J; junction bases left unmatched: 7. The germline V gene encodes CDR1 SNHLY and CDR2 FYNNEI. CDR3 sequence (DNA): TGTGCCAGCAGTTACAGGGGCCCCCTCTACGAGCAGTACTTC. Protein product: CASSYRGPLYEQYF.

This sequence joins TRBV5-1 and TRBJ2-5; possibly TRBD1 or TRBD2 for D (5 bases each). CDR3 length: 14 residues. V dropped 2 bases and J dropped 1 base, with 9 bases sitting between them. The V gene's germline CDR1 is SGHRS and CDR2 YFSETQ. CDR3: CASSLTGPQETQYF. The CDR3 DNA reads as TGCGCCAGCAGCTTAACGGGGCCCCAAGAGACCCAGTACTTC.

The V and J genes are TRBV6-5 and TRBJ2-1; D uncertain. This CDR3 is 14 amino acids long. The germline CDR1 and CDR2 sequences are MNHEY and SVGAGI. V gave up 0 bases and J gave up 5 bases, with 8 bases separating them. CDR3 loop: CASSYSSPDNEQFF. The CDR3, as DNA: TGTGCCAGCAGTTACTCCTCCCCCGACAATGAGCAGTTCTTC.

The chain links TRBV6-6 to TRBJ2-1, with a weak D call TRBD1 (6 bases). Germline V gene data show CDR1 as MNHNY and CDR2 as SVGAGI (reference sequence). V was clipped by 7 bases and J by 4 bases, with 8 bases between them. The CDR3 spans 12 residues. CDR3: CASMGAYNEQFF. CDR3 coding DNA: TGTGCCAGCATGGGGGCTTACAATGAGCAGTTCTTC.

The chain has TRBV7-2 and TRBJ2-2; 8 bases map to TRBD2. The CDR3 is 16 residues long. Germline V gives CDR1 SGHTA, CDR2 FQGNSA. V was pared by 2 bases and J by 3 bases, with 5 bases of the junction left unmatched. The chain's CDR3 is CASSLFAGGYTGELFF. The CDR3 nucleotides are TGTGCCAGCAGCTTATTCGCGGGGGGTTACACCGGGGAGCTGTTTTTT.

The chain is built from TRBV6-1 and TRBJ2-7, with D possibly being TRBD1 (5 bases). Deletions cut 4 bases from V and 0 bases from J, with 10 bases between. Per the germline V gene, CDR1 is MNHNS and CDR2 is SASEGT. The CDR3 loop spans 14 amino acids. The CDR3 here is CASSGRGSSYEQYF. CDR3 sequence (DNA): TGTGCCAGCAGTGGAAGGGGCAGCTCCTACGAGCAGTACTTC.

The J gene is TRBJ2-3, the V gene TRBV12-5, with a possible D match to TRBD1 (6 bases). CDR1 is LGHNT, CDR2 FRNRAP, per germline. This CDR3 is 18 amino acids long. Trimming removed 1 base from V and 6 bases from J, with 23 bases in between. The CDR3 region is CASGLASWWDTQGDTQYF. The CDR3 DNA follows: TGTGCTAGTGGTTTGGCCTCTTGGTGGGACACCCAAGGGGATACGCAGTATTTT. The full variable domain, rest sourced from reference TRBV12-5 and TRBJ2-3, is DARVTQTPRHKVTEMGQEVTMRCQPILGHNTVFWYRQTMMQGLELLAYFRNRAPLDDSGMPKDRFSAEMPDATLATLKIQPSEPRDSAVYFCASGLASWWDTQGDTQYFGPGTRLTVL.